These 26 T cell receptor beta chains originate from one sample sequenced in a study of early stage breast cancer tumors. Produced via immunoSEQ multiplex PCR; TCRdb's table is partial and in-frame only. The table shows about 63,000 clones, with around three quarters occurring only once. Sequenced sample: blood. These receptors all come from a person in their twenties or thirties with breast cancer.

CDR3: CASSQGQQNTEAFF. The CDR3 DNA reads TGTGCCAGCTCACAGGGACAGCAGAACACTGAAGCTTTCTTT. The rearrangement joins TRBV18 to TRBJ1-1; 7 bases are a match to TRBD1. The CDR3 length is 14 residues. Germline-derived CDR1 and CDR2 are KGHSH and LQKENI. J was trimmed by 1 base and V by 4 bases; bases with no gene match: 3.

This chain joins TRBV18 and TRBJ2-4; 8 nucleotides agree with TRBD2. The CDR3 sequence is 16 residues long. Trimming took 0 bases from V and 4 from J; bases not matched to a gene: 5. Germline V lookup: CDR1 KGHSH, CDR2 LQKENI. DNA for the CDR3: TGTGCCAGCTCACCACCGAACGGGAGGGCTAAAAACATTCAGTACTTC. Its translation: CASSPPNGRAKNIQYF. The variable domain in full, with the rest retrieved from reference TRBV18 and TRBJ2-4, is NAGVMQNPRHLVRRRGQEARLRCSPMKGHSHVYWYRQLPEEGLKFMVYLQKENIIDESGMPKERFSAEFPKEGPSILRIQQVVRGDSAAYFCASSPPNGRAKNIQYFGAGTRLSVL.

V gene TRBV4-1 combines with J gene TRBJ1-4; unclear D gene. From germline, CDR1 is MGHRA and CDR2 YSYEKL. The ends were cut back, 0 bases at V and 2 bases at J, with 10 bases in the middle. The CDR3 spans 16 residues. CDR3 coding DNA: TGCGCCAGCAGCCAAGATAGGACCGTGACTAATGAAAAACTGTTTTTT. Translated: CASSQDRTVTNEKLFF.

The chain employs TRBV11-2 and TRBJ2-5; D is perhaps TRBD1 (5 bases). Trimming left V 1 base short and J 0 bases short, with 15 bases between. In germline, CDR1 is SGHAT, CDR2 FQNNGV. The CDR3 has 17 amino acids. The CDR3: CASSLVGASSYQETQYF. CDR3 DNA sequence: TGTGCCAGCAGCTTAGTTGGGGCATCAAGTTACCAAGAGACCCAGTACTTC.

The chain joins TRBV19 to TRBJ2-7; D is unresolved. Germline assignment: CDR1 LNHDA and CDR2 SQIVND (reference sequence). V was clipped by 5 bases and J by 3 bases, with 5 bases between them. The CDR3 consists of 11 residues. CDR3 coding DNA: TGTGCCAGTAGTCTCGACTACGAGCAGTACTTC. Amino acid sequence: CASSLDYEQYF.

The rearrangement joins TRBV4-2 to TRBJ1-2, with TRBD1 matching over 8 bases. The CDR3 runs to 13 residues. Germline trimming cut 2 bases from V and 6 bases from J; bases unmatched to any gene: 2. CDR1 and CDR2 from the germline V gene are LGHNA and YNFKEQ. CDR3 in amino acids: CASSQKQGDGYTF. The CDR3 DNA reads TGTGCCAGCAGCCAAAAACAGGGGGATGGCTACACCTTC.

The V call is TRBV5-4, the J call TRBJ1-4; 8 bases line up with TRBD1. With V trimmed by 4 bases and J by 0 bases, 2 bases remained unmatched. The germline V gene has CDR1 SGHNT and CDR2 YYREEE (reference sequence). This CDR3 is built from 15 residues. CDR3 loop: CASSPQGATNEKLFF. CDR3 nucleotides: TGTGCCAGCAGCCCACAGGGGGCAACTAATGAAAAACTGTTTTTT.

The rearrangement links TRBV30 to TRBJ2-7; D gene uncertain. The ends were cut back, 0 bases at V and 4 bases at J, with 10 bases in the middle. CDR3 length: 13 amino acids. Germline loops: CDR1 GTSNPN, CDR2 SVGIG (reference sequence). CDR3 loop: CAWSVTETYEQYF. Written as DNA, the CDR3 is TGTGCCTGGAGTGTAACAGAAACTTACGAGCAGTACTTC. The entire variable domain, with the rest obtained from reference TRBV30 and TRBJ2-7, is as follows: SQTIHQWPATLVQPVGSPLSLECTVEGTSNPNLYWYRQAAGRGLQLLFYSVGIGQISSEVPQNLSASRPQDRQFILSSKKLLLSDSGFYLCAWSVTETYEQYFGPGTRLTVT.

V usage is TRBV29-1 and J usage is TRBJ1-1, with a tentative D call TRBD1 (6 bases). Trimming removed 7 bases at V and 4 bases at J, with 19 bases between. Germline V CDR1 and CDR2: SQVTM, ANQGSEA. The CDR3 extends over 14 amino acids. CDR3 sequence (DNA): TGCAGCGAATACAGGGAGAGATTGGGCACTGAAGCTTTCTTT. Its translation is CSEYRERLGTEAFF.

The chain is built from TRBV21-1 and TRBJ2-3; the D segment call TRBD2 is taken from the table without a DNA check. TRBV21-1 corresponds to a pseudogene. The CDR3 has 17 amino acids. CDR3 coding DNA: TGTGCCAGCAGCCCCCCACGACTAGCGGGAGAGGCAGATACGCAGTATTTT. It specifies CASSPPRLAGEADTQYF.

The CDR3 region is CAWSSYTEAFF. DNA for the CDR3: TGTGCCTGGAGTAGTTATACTGAAGCTTTCTTT. The V gene is TRBV30, the J gene TRBJ1-1; D is unresolved. V lost 2 bases to trimming and J lost 5 bases, with 6 bases between them. CDR1 and CDR2 from the germline V gene are GTSNPN and SVGIG (reference sequence). CDR3 length equals 11 residues.

This clone was detected once. The chain combines TRBV7-8 with TRBJ2-1; 9 bases agree with TRBD2. CDR1 is SGHVS, CDR2 FQNEAQ, per germline. The CDR3 contains 18 residues. Trimming took 8 bases from V and 4 from J; bases not matched to a gene: 18. CDR3 coding DNA: TGTGCCAGCCGATCCTCTCCTACCCGACTAGCGGAATACAATGAGCAGTTCTTC. As protein: CASRSSPTRLAEYNEQFF.

The CDR3 DNA reads as TGTGCCAGCAGTTACCCGGCGCTGGGGGGCGGGGAGCTGTTTTTT. Its translation: CASSYPALGGGELFF. The chain couples TRBV6-5 to TRBJ2-2, with a weak D call TRBD2 (6 bases). The germline CDR1 and CDR2 sequences are MNHEY and SVGAGI. The CDR3 totals 15 residues. Trimming stripped 2 bases from V and 7 bases from J, with 14 bases between.

The rearrangement joins TRBV5-1 to TRBJ2-2; possible D gene TRBD2, 6 bases. The CDR3 runs 16 residues. The germline CDR1 and CDR2 sequences are SGHRS and YFSETQ. V gave up 0 bases and J gave up 5 bases, with 14 bases separating them. CDR3 in amino acids: CASSLAPAGWTGELFF. CDR3 bases: TGCGCCAGCAGCTTGGCCCCCGCGGGATGGACCGGGGAGCTGTTTTTT.

The rearrangement joins TRBV2 to TRBJ2-1, with D unclear. V lost 9 bases and J lost 7, with 16 bases in between. The germline gives CDR1 SNHLY, CDR2 FYNNEI. The CDR3 consists of 13 residues. CDR3 sequence reads: CARTGPDRNEQFF. In nucleotides, the CDR3 is TGTGCCAGGACTGGGCCAGACCGGAATGAGCAGTTCTTC.

V is TRBV6-5 and J is TRBJ2-1, with 8 bases fitting TRBD2. The J segment lost 3 bases and the V segment lost 5 bases, leaving 0 bases of the junction unmatched. CDR3 length equals 13 residues. From germline, CDR1 is MNHEY and CDR2 SVGAGI. The CDR3 protein is CASSLAGYNEQFF. The CDR3 DNA reads TGTGCCAGCAGTCTAGCGGGCTACAATGAGCAGTTCTTC.

J is TRBJ2-3 and V is TRBV2; TRBD1 aligns across 8 bases. There are 12 residues in the CDR3. The V segment lost 7 bases and the J segment 7 bases; nucleotides outside the gene matches: 4. The V gene's germline CDR1 is SNHLY and CDR2 FYNNEI. The chain's CDR3 is CASNRGSNTQYF. As DNA, the CDR3 is TGTGCCAGCAACAGGGGGTCAAATACGCAGTATTTT.

The V call is TRBV9, the J call TRBJ1-2; unclear D gene. The V end lost 3 bases, the J end lost 3 bases, and 15 bases lay between the germline ends. This CDR3 has 15 residues. Germline CDR1 SGDLS, CDR2 YYNGEE. The CDR3 sequence: CASSAKWGEDYGYTF. In nucleotides, the CDR3 is TGTGCCAGCAGCGCAAAATGGGGAGAGGACTATGGCTACACCTTC.

This clone has a single count. The chain recombines TRBV2 with TRBJ1-1; D may be TRBD1 (6 bases). V shed 3 bases and J shed 4 bases, with 15 bases lying between them. The V gene's germline CDR1 is SNHLY and CDR2 FYNNEI. The CDR3 length is 15 residues. The CDR3 protein is CASSELAVGATEAFF. The DNA for the CDR3 is TGTGCCAGCAGTGAGCTCGCAGTGGGGGCCACTGAAGCTTTCTTT.

This clone turned up a few times. V gene TRBV6-5 combines with J gene TRBJ1-6, with 8 nucleotides matching TRBD1. Germline CDR1 is MNHEY and CDR2 is SVGAGI. Losses at the gene ends were 2 bases for V and 7 bases for J; bases not matched to a gene: 4. This CDR3 has 15 residues. As DNA, the CDR3 is TGTGCCAGCAGTTACCAGGGACAGGCGAATTCACCCCTCCACTTT. This gives the protein CASSYQGQANSPLHF.

This chain joins TRBV5-1 and TRBJ1-5, with D possibly being TRBD1 (5 bases). V was pared by 1 base and J by 0 bases, with 8 bases between. Looked up from germline, CDR1 is SGHRS and CDR2 is YFSETQ. The length of the CDR3 is 15 residues. CDR3 DNA sequence: TGCGCCAGCAGCTTGCAGGGTGATAGCAATCAGCCCCAGCATTTT. Amino acids: CASSLQGDSNQPQHF.

The chain recombines TRBV13 with TRBJ2-5; D might be TRBD2 (7 bases). There are 17 residues in the CDR3. Germline CDR1 is PRHDT and CDR2 is FYEKMQ (reference sequence). Trimming took 4 bases from V and 5 from J, leaving 23 bases between them. Here the CDR3 reads CASSSNPFGGQGETQYF. The DNA for the CDR3 is TGTGCCAGCAGCTCCAACCCATTCGGGGGGCAGGGGGAGACCCAGTACTTC.

This chain uses TRBV19 with TRBJ2-1; D may be TRBD1 (6 bases). The germline gives CDR1 LNHDA, CDR2 SQIVND (reference sequence). This CDR3 spans 17 amino acids. Trimming took off 3 bases at V and 0 bases at J, with 15 bases between the two ends. This CDR3 is CASSMVVGASSYNEQFF. CDR3 bases: TGTGCCAGTAGTATGGTCGTGGGGGCTAGCTCCTACAATGAGCAGTTCTTC.

This sequence joins TRBV15 and TRBJ2-7; no firm D call. Germline V gene data show CDR1 as LNHNV and CDR2 as YYDKDF (reference sequence). The CDR3 contains 15 residues. Trimming removed 0 bases from V and 3 bases from J, with 12 bases in between. The CDR3 nucleotides are TGTGCCACCAGCAGAGATTTCGGCAGCCTCTACGAGCAGTACTTC. It yields the protein CATSRDFGSLYEQYF.

This sequence joins TRBV6-6 and TRBJ2-3; 10 nucleotides agree with TRBD2. Germline-derived CDR1 and CDR2 are MNHNY and SVGAGI (reference sequence). Trimming cost V 7 bases and J 5 bases; bases outside gene matches: 9. CDR3 size: 15 residues. CDR3 sequence (DNA): TGTGCCAGCAAAATAGCGGGAGGTGCAAAAGATACGCAGTATTTT. It codes for CASKIAGGAKDTQYF.

This chain joins TRBV4-1 and TRBJ1-2; tentatively, D is TRBD1 (5 bases). The CDR3 is 15 amino acids. V was clipped by 4 bases and J by 2 bases, with 14 bases between them. Germline assignment: CDR1 MGHRA and CDR2 YSYEKL. CDR3 sequence: CASSPGGESNYGYTF. CDR3 nucleotides: TGCGCCAGCAGCCCCGGAGGGGAATCCAACTATGGCTACACCTTC.